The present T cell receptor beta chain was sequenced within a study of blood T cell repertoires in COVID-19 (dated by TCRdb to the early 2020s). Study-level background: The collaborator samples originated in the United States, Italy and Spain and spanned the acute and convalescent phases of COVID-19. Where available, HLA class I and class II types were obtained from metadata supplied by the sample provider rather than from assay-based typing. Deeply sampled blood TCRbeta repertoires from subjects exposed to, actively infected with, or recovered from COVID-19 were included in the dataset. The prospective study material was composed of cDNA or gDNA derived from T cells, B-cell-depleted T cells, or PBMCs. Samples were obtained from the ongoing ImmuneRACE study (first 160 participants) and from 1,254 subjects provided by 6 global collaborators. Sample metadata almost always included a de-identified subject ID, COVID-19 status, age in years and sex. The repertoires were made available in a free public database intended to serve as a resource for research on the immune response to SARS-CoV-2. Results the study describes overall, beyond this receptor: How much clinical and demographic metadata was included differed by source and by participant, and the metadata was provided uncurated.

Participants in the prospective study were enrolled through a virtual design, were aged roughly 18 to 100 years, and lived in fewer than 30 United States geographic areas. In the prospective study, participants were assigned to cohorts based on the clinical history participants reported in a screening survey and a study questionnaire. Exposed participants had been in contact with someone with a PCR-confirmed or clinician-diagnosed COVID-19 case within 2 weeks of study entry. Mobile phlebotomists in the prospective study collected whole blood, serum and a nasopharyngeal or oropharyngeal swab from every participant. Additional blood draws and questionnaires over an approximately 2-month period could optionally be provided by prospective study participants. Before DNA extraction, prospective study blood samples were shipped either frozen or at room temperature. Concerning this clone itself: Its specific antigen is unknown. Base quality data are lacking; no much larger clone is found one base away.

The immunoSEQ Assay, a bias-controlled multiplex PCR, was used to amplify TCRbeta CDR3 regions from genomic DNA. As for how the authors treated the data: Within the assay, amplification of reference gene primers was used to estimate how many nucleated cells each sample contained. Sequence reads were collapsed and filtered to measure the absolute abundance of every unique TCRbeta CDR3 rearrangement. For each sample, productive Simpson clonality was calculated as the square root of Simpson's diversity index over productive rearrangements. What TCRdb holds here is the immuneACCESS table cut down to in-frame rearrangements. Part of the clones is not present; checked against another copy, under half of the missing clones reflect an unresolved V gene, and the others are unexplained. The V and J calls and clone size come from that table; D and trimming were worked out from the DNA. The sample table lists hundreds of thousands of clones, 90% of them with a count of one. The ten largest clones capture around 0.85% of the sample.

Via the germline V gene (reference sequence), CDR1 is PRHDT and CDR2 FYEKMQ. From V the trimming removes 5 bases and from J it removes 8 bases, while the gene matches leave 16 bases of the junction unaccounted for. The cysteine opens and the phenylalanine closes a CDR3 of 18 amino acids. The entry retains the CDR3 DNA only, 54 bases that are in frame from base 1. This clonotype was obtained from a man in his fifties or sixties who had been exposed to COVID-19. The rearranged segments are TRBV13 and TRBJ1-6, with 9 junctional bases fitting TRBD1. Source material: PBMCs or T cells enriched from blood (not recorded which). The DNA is TGTGCCAGCAGCCTAAACGTCCCGGGACAGGGATCGGATTCACCCCTCCACTTT. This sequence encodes CASSLNVPGQGSDSPLHF. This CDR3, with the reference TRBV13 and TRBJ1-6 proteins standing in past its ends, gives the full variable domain AAGVIQSPRHLIKEKRETATLKCYPIPRHDTVYWYQQGPGQDPQFLISFYEKMQSDKGSIPDRFSAQQFSDYHSELNMSSLELGDSALYFCASSLNVPGQGSDSPLHFGNGTRLTVT.